This is a list of T cell receptor beta chains from one sample in a study of blood T cell repertoires in COVID-19. Sequenced by immunoSEQ multiplex PCR; TCRdb stores in-frame clones only, minus some. The repertoire holds about 82,000 clones, about 85% seen once, with 18% in the top ten. The specimen was peripheral blood. These TCRs come from a man older than 75 with active or convalescent COVID-19. Each CDR3 is given with its conserved first and last residue. The order of the fields is V gene, clone size, J gene, D gene, CDR3 DNA, CDR3 protein. A D gene is named only where the DNA matches it firmly. Clone size is not always given. Where it is, it says once, few, many or a class for expanded clones.

V gene: TRBV7-9; clone size: .; J gene: TRBJ2-1; D gene: TRBD1; CDR3 DNA: TGTGCCAGCAGCTTATATTCGGGACAGACCTACAATGAGCAGTTCTTC; CDR3 protein: CASSLYSGQTYNEQFF
V gene: TRBV6-5; clone size: .; J gene: TRBJ1-2; D gene: .; CDR3 DNA: TGTGCCAGCAGACCCGCGGGAGCTAACTATGGCTACACCTTC; CDR3 protein: CASRPAGANYGYTF
V gene: TRBV30; clone size: .; J gene: TRBJ1-2; D gene: .; CDR3 DNA: TGTGCCTGGCGGGTGCTTGGATATAGCTATGGCTACACCTTC; CDR3 protein: CAWRVLGYSYGYTF
V gene: TRBV29-1; clone size: .; J gene: TRBJ2-3; D gene: .; CDR3 DNA: TGCAGCGTGGAAACCTTCGGCGGTCCCATGCGGTATTTT; CDR3 protein: CSVETFGGPMRYF
V gene: TRBV2; clone size: .; J gene: TRBJ2-4; D gene: .; CDR3 DNA: TGTGCCAGCAGCGCCGAATCACTAGTGGGAGCCAAAAACATTCAGTACTTC; CDR3 protein: CASSAESLVGAKNIQYF
V gene: TRBV28; clone size: few; J gene: TRBJ1-2; D gene: .; CDR3 DNA: TGTGCCAGCAGTCGGGACGGCCGGAGGGGCGGCTACACCTTC; CDR3 protein: CASSRDGRRGGYTF
V gene: TRBV6-5; clone size: .; J gene: TRBJ1-5; D gene: .; CDR3 DNA: TGTGCCAGCACCGGATCCACAGGGTTCTATCAGCCCCAGCATTTT; CDR3 protein: CASTGSTGFYQPQHF
V gene: TRBV5-1; clone size: .; J gene: TRBJ2-4; D gene: TRBD1; CDR3 DNA: TGCGCCAGCAGCTCACAGGGGGGTGGGAACATTCAGTACTTC; CDR3 protein: CASSSQGGGNIQYF
V gene: TRBV7-3; clone size: .; J gene: TRBJ2-5; D gene: .; CDR3 DNA: TGTGCCAGCAGCCTAAGAGGGAGTCAAGAGACCCAGTACTTC; CDR3 protein: CASSLRGSQETQYF
V gene: TRBV5-1; clone size: .; J gene: TRBJ2-1; D gene: .; CDR3 DNA: TGCGCCAGCAGCTGGGGGGGCAGAAACAATGAGCAGTTCTTC; CDR3 protein: CASSWGGRNNEQFF
V gene: TRBV19; clone size: .; J gene: TRBJ1-1; D gene: .; CDR3 DNA: TGTGCCAGTAGCCCAGGGGCCTACGCACAAGCTTTCTTT; CDR3 protein: CASSPGAYAQAFF
V gene: TRBV2; clone size: few; J gene: TRBJ1-5; D gene: .; CDR3 DNA: TGTGCCAGCAGGGGGCTCCCTTTCGGCAATCAGCCCCAGCATTTT; CDR3 protein: CASRGLPFGNQPQHF
V gene: TRBV19; clone size: .; J gene: TRBJ1-2; D gene: TRBD1; CDR3 DNA: TGTGCCAGTAGTACCGCGGGTCAGGGGGACTATGGCTACACCTTC; CDR3 protein: CASSTAGQGDYGYTF
V gene: TRBV7-2; clone size: .; J gene: TRBJ2-1; D gene: TRBD2; CDR3 DNA: TGTGCCAGCAGCTTACATCCGGGGGGCTCCTACAATGAGCAGTTCTTC; CDR3 protein: CASSLHPGGSYNEQFF
V gene: TRBV7-2; clone size: .; J gene: TRBJ2-5; D gene: .; CDR3 DNA: TGTGCCAGCAGTCAACAGCAAAGAGAGACCCAGTACTTC; CDR3 protein: CASSQQQRETQYF
V gene: TRBV28; clone size: .; J gene: TRBJ1-2; D gene: TRBD1; CDR3 DNA: TGTGCCAGCAGTGTACAGGGGGGAGTTTATGGCTACACCTTC; CDR3 protein: CASSVQGGVYGYTF
V gene: TRBV10-1; clone size: once; J gene: TRBJ2-1; D gene: TRBD2; CDR3 DNA: TGCGCCAGCAGTGGGGGACTAGTATACAATGAGCAGTTCTTC; CDR3 protein: CASSGGLVYNEQFF
V gene: TRBV27; clone size: .; J gene: TRBJ1-1; D gene: TRBD1; CDR3 DNA: TGTGCCAGCAGTTTGCACGGACAGGGGCTGAACACTGAAGCTTTCTTT; CDR3 protein: CASSLHGQGLNTEAFF
V gene: TRBV28; clone size: .; J gene: TRBJ1-5; D gene: .; CDR3 DNA: TGTGCCAGCAGCTCCGGACATAGCAATCAGCCCCAGCATTTT; CDR3 protein: CASSSGHSNQPQHF
V gene: TRBV5-1; clone size: .; J gene: TRBJ2-5; D gene: TRBD1; CDR3 DNA: TGCGCCAGCAGCTTTGGACAGGGCCGGGAGACCCAGTACTTC; CDR3 protein: CASSFGQGRETQYF
V gene: TRBV5-1; clone size: .; J gene: TRBJ2-2; D gene: .; CDR3 DNA: TGCGCCAGCAGCTTGGGAGGGACCGGGGAGCTGTTTTTT; CDR3 protein: CASSLGGTGELFF
V gene: TRBV7-6; clone size: .; J gene: TRBJ2-2; D gene: .; CDR3 DNA: TGTGCCAGCAGCTTACTTTCCCCCCGACAGCTAACCGGGGAGCTGTTTTTT; CDR3 protein: CASSLLSPRQLTGELFF
V gene: TRBV12-3/TRBV12-4; clone size: once; J gene: TRBJ1-1; D gene: .; CDR3 DNA: TGTGCCAGCAGCGAGGAAGGGTGGGGAGTAGCTTTCTTT; CDR3 protein: CASSEEGWGVAFF
V gene: TRBV28; clone size: .; J gene: TRBJ1-1; D gene: .; CDR3 DNA: TGTGCCAGCAGTACCCCATTGATGTACACGGACATGCAAGCTTTCTTT; CDR3 protein: CASSTPLMYTDMQAFF
V gene: TRBV19; clone size: .; J gene: TRBJ2-5; D gene: TRBD2; CDR3 DNA: TGTGCCAGTAGCCGCAAACTAGCGGGAGTACAGGAGACCCAGTACTTC; CDR3 protein: CASSRKLAGVQETQYF
V gene: TRBV15; clone size: .; J gene: TRBJ2-3; D gene: TRBD2; CDR3 DNA: TGTGCCACCAGCAGAACTAGCGGGGGCCAGCGCACAGATACGCAGTATTTT; CDR3 protein: CATSRTSGGQRTDTQYF
V gene: TRBV28; clone size: .; J gene: TRBJ1-3; D gene: .; CDR3 DNA: TGTGCCAGCCTGTTTTTCGGGGAGGCTGGAAACACCATATATTTT; CDR3 protein: CASLFFGEAGNTIYF
V gene: TRBV19; clone size: .; J gene: TRBJ1-5; D gene: .; CDR3 DNA: TGTGCCAGTAGAGTCGAACGGAGGAGCAATCAGCCCCAGCATTTT; CDR3 protein: CASRVERRSNQPQHF
V gene: TRBV5-1; clone size: .; J gene: TRBJ1-4; D gene: TRBD1; CDR3 DNA: TGCGCCAGCAGCACACAACCGGGACAGGGAGAGAAACTGTTTTTT; CDR3 protein: CASSTQPGQGEKLFF
V gene: TRBV28; clone size: .; J gene: TRBJ2-1; D gene: TRBD1; CDR3 DNA: TGTGCCAGCAGTCCGTTCGGGACAGGGGGTTTCAATGAGCAGTTCTTC; CDR3 protein: CASSPFGTGGFNEQFF
V gene: TRBV19; clone size: .; J gene: TRBJ1-2; D gene: TRBD1; CDR3 DNA: TGTGCCAGTAGACTACAGGGGGGGTTCGGCTACACCTTC; CDR3 protein: CASRLQGGFGYTF
V gene: TRBV27; clone size: .; J gene: TRBJ1-4; D gene: TRBD1; CDR3 DNA: TGTGCCAGCAGTCCAATGGCAGGGGGCGATTTCGGTTCAAAACTGTTTTTT; CDR3 protein: CASSPMAGGDFGSKLFF
V gene: TRBV19; clone size: .; J gene: TRBJ1-1; D gene: .; CDR3 DNA: TGTGCCAGTAGTGCTACAGGTAACACTGAAGCTTTCTTT; CDR3 protein: CASSATGNTEAFF
V gene: TRBV14; clone size: .; J gene: TRBJ2-5; D gene: .; CDR3 DNA: TGTGCCAGCAGCCGTTCGGAGGAGACCCAGTACTTC; CDR3 protein: CASSRSEETQYF
V gene: TRBV18; clone size: .; J gene: TRBJ2-1; D gene: TRBD2; CDR3 DNA: TGTGCCAGCTCACCTCTAGCGGGTGGGGGCAATGAGCAGTTCTTC; CDR3 protein: CASSPLAGGGNEQFF
V gene: TRBV21-1; clone size: .; J gene: TRBJ2-2; D gene: .; CDR3 DNA: TGTGCCAGCAGCAAAGGCCCCCTGGGGCCCGGGGAGCTGTTTTTT; CDR3 protein: CASSKGPLGPGELFF
V gene: TRBV19; clone size: .; J gene: TRBJ1-6; D gene: TRBD1; CDR3 DNA: TGTGCCAGTAGGACAGGGAGCTCCTATAATTCACCCCTCCACTTT; CDR3 protein: CASRTGSSYNSPLHF
V gene: TRBV12-3/TRBV12-4; clone size: .; J gene: TRBJ1-2; D gene: .; CDR3 DNA: TGTGCCAGCAGTATTGACAGAAACTATGGCTACACCTTC; CDR3 protein: CASSIDRNYGYTF
V gene: TRBV19; clone size: few; J gene: TRBJ1-1; D gene: TRBD1; CDR3 DNA: TGTGCCAGTAGTTTCGCCAGGGGGGCGGGGAACACTGAAGCTTTCTTT; CDR3 protein: CASSFARGAGNTEAFF
V gene: TRBV11-2; clone size: .; J gene: TRBJ1-5; D gene: .; CDR3 DNA: TGTGCCAGCAGCCCCTTTAGTGGGCAGATCAATCAGCCCCAGCATTTT; CDR3 protein: CASSPFSGQINQPQHF
V gene: TRBV21-1; clone size: .; J gene: TRBJ1-1; D gene: .; CDR3 DNA: TGTGCCAGCAGCAAAGATACTAGGGGTAGGAGGGGCTCCATGAACACTGAAGCTTTCTTT; CDR3 protein: CASSKDTRGRRGSMNTEAFF
V gene: TRBV2; clone size: .; J gene: TRBJ1-5; D gene: TRBD1; CDR3 DNA: TGTGCCAGCAGCTGGACAGGGGAAAATCAGCCCCAGCATTTT; CDR3 protein: CASSWTGENQPQHF
V gene: TRBV5-6; clone size: .; J gene: TRBJ1-3; D gene: .; CDR3 DNA: TGTGCCAGCAGCCCTAACAGGGTTACTGGAAACACCATATATTTT; CDR3 protein: CASSPNRVTGNTIYF
V gene: TRBV7-2; clone size: .; J gene: TRBJ2-3; D gene: TRBD1; CDR3 DNA: TGTGCCAGCAGCTTAACAGGGGTCGGCACAGATACGCAGTATTTT; CDR3 protein: CASSLTGVGTDTQYF
V gene: TRBV6-5; clone size: .; J gene: TRBJ1-1; D gene: TRBD1; CDR3 DNA: TGTGCCAGCAGTTACCAGGACAGGTTGAACACTGAAGCTTTCTTT; CDR3 protein: CASSYQDRLNTEAFF
V gene: TRBV19; clone size: once; J gene: TRBJ1-1; D gene: TRBD1; CDR3 DNA: TGTGCCAGTAGGACAGGGGGCACTGAAGCTTTCTTT; CDR3 protein: CASRTGGTEAFF
V gene: TRBV30; clone size: .; J gene: TRBJ1-2; D gene: TRBD1; CDR3 DNA: TGTGCCTGGGACCCTTCAGGGGGTGGCTATGGCTACACCTTC; CDR3 protein: CAWDPSGGGYGYTF
V gene: TRBV28; clone size: .; J gene: TRBJ1-1; D gene: .; CDR3 DNA: TGTGCCAGCAAGGAGACGAACACTGAAGCTTTCTTT; CDR3 protein: CASKETNTEAFF
V gene: TRBV6-5; clone size: .; J gene: TRBJ2-3; D gene: TRBD1; CDR3 DNA: TGTGCCAGCAGTCTCGGACAGGGGACAGATACGCAGTATTTT; CDR3 protein: CASSLGQGTDTQYF
V gene: TRBV6-5; clone size: .; J gene: TRBJ1-5; D gene: .; CDR3 DNA: TGTGCCAGCAGTTACTCGAGAGGGGGGGATCAGCCCCAGCATTTT; CDR3 protein: CASSYSRGGDQPQHF